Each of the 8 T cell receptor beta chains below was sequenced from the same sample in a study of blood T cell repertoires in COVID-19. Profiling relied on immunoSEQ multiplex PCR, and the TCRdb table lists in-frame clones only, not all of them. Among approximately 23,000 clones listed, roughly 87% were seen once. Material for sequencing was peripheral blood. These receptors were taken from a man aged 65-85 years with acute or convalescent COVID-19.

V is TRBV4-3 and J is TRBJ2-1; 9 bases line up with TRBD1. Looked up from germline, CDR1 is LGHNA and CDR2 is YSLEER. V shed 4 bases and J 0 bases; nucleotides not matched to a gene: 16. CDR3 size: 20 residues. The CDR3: CASSRVRTGAENPSYNEQFF. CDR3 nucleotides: TGCGCCAGCAGCCGGGTTAGGACAGGGGCCGAAAACCCCTCCTACAATGAGCAGTTCTTC.

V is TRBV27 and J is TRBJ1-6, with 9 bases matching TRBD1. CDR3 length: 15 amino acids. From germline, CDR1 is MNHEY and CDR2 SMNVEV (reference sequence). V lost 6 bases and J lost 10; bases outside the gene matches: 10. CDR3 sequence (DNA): TGTGCCAGCAGCTACGGACAGGGGAGGGACTCACCCCTCCACTTT. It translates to CASSYGQGRDSPLHF.

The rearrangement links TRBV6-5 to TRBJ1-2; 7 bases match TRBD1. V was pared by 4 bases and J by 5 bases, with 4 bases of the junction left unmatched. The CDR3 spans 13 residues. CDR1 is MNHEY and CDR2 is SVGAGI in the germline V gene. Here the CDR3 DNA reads TGTGCCAGCAGTTCACAGGGGTCATATGGCTACACCTTC. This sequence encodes CASSSQGSYGYTF.

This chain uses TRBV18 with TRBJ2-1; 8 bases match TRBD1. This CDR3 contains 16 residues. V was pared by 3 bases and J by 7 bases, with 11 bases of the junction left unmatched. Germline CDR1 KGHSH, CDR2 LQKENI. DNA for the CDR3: TGTGCCAGCTCACCCCTCTCGCAGGGGGCTGAAAATGAGCAGTTCTTC. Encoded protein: CASSPLSQGAENEQFF.

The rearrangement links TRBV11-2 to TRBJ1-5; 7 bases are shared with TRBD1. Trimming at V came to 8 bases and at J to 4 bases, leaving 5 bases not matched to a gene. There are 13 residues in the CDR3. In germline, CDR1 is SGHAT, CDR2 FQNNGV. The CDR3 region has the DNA TGTGCCAGCTATCCAGGGGGGAATCAGCCCCAGCATTTT. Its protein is CASYPGGNQPQHF.

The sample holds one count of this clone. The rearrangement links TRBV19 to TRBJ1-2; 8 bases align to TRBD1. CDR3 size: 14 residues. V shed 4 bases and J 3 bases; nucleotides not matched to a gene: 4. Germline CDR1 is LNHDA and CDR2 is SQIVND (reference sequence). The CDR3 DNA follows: TGTGCCAGTAGTACAGGGGGCTACGACTATGGCTACACCTTC. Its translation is CASSTGGYDYGYTF.

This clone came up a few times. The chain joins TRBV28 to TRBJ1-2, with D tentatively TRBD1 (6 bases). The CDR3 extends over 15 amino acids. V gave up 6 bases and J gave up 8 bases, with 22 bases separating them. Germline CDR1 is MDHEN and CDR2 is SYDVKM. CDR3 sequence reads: CASREQGLDLGGYTF. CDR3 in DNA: TGTGCCAGCAGGGAACAGGGTCTTGACCTTGGAGGCTACACCTTC.

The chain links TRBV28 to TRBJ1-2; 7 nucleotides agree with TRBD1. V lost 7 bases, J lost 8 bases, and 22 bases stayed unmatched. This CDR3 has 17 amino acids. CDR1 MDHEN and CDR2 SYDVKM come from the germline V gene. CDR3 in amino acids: CASNRVGLGGETGGYTF. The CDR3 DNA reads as TGTGCCAGCAACCGAGTAGGTTTAGGAGGGGAGACAGGGGGCTACACCTTC.